A selection of T cell receptor beta chains follows, all from one sample in a study of shared T cell receptors in the human thymus. Assay used: immunoSEQ multiplex PCR; TCRdb lists only in-frame clones, some missing. The data contain approximately 660,000 clones, around 89% of them singletons. The same sample was also studied in work on human thymus T cells.

Sequencing used thymocytes. The receptors were sampled from a boy less than two years old with a congenital heart defect. CDR3s include the opening cysteine and the closing phenylalanine or tryptophan. Each record gives: V gene, CDR3 length, J gene, clone size, D gene, CDR3 DNA, CDR3 protein. A D gene is named only where the DNA matches it firmly. Size is stated for part of the rows, as once, few or many counts, or as a class when the clone is expanded.

v_gene: TRBV28
len: 17
j_gene: TRBJ2-7
abundance: -
d_gene: -
CDR3nt: TGTGCCAGCAGTACCCAAGTTGGCCAGGCCAGCTCCTACGAGCAGTACTTT
CDR3aa: CASSTQVGQASSYEQYF

v_gene: TRBV4-3
len: 16
j_gene: TRBJ2-5
abundance: -
d_gene: -
CDR3nt: TGCGCCAGCAGCCAAGATCAGGGGCAGGGACAAGAGACCCAGTACTTC
CDR3aa: CASSQDQGQGQETQYF

v_gene: TRBV20-1
len: 10
j_gene: TRBJ2-5
abundance: -
d_gene: -
CDR3nt: TGCAGTGCCGAGCAAGAGACCCAGTACTTC
CDR3aa: CSAEQETQYF

v_gene: TRBV5-4
len: 15
j_gene: TRBJ2-7
abundance: -
d_gene: TRBD1
CDR3nt: TGTGCCAGCAGCTTCCGCGACAGGGGACCCTACGAGCAGTACTTC
CDR3aa: CASSFRDRGPYEQYF

v_gene: TRBV28
len: 14
j_gene: TRBJ2-5
abundance: -
d_gene: -
CDR3nt: TGTGCCAGCAGGGGGCAGACATTACCCGAGACCCAGTACTTC
CDR3aa: CASRGQTLPETQYF

v_gene: TRBV11-2
len: 16
j_gene: TRBJ2-1
abundance: -
d_gene: TRBD2
CDR3nt: TGTGCCAGCAGCTTAGATCCGGAGCTAGCGGACAATGAGCAGTTCTTC
CDR3aa: CASSLDPELADNEQFF

v_gene: TRBV9
len: 15
j_gene: TRBJ2-7
abundance: -
d_gene: TRBD2
CDR3nt: TGTGCCAGCAGCGTAGCTGGGACTAGGGCATACGAGCAGTACTTC
CDR3aa: CASSVAGTRAYEQYF

v_gene: TRBV10-1
len: 15
j_gene: TRBJ2-7
abundance: -
d_gene: TRBD2
CDR3nt: TGCGCCAGCAGTGGGACTAGCGGGGGATTTTACGAGCAGTACTTC
CDR3aa: CASSGTSGGFYEQYF

v_gene: TRBV25-1
len: 16
j_gene: TRBJ2-7
abundance: -
d_gene: -
CDR3nt: TGTGCCAGCAGTGCCCTTAGAGAGGGCGCTCTTGACGAGCAGTACTTC
CDR3aa: CASSALREGALDEQYF

v_gene: TRBV28
len: 15
j_gene: TRBJ1-2
abundance: -
d_gene: TRBD1
CDR3nt: TGTGCCAGCAGTTTACACCGACAGGGGGCGGATGGCTACACCTTC
CDR3aa: CASSLHRQGADGYTF

v_gene: TRBV7-9
len: 17
j_gene: TRBJ1-2
abundance: -
d_gene: -
CDR3nt: TGTGCCAGCAGCTTAGGTCCCTCCGAGAGGGGGTTGGATGGCTACACCTTC
CDR3aa: CASSLGPSERGLDGYTF

v_gene: TRBV9
len: 15
j_gene: TRBJ2-7
abundance: -
d_gene: TRBD2
CDR3nt: TGTGCCAGCAGCCCGACTAGCGGAGCCACCTACGAGCAGTACTTC
CDR3aa: CASSPTSGATYEQYF

v_gene: TRBV18
len: 17
j_gene: TRBJ2-7
abundance: once
d_gene: TRBD1
CDR3nt: TGTGCCAGCCCGTGGTTTTTGAAGGGGGCCCCTCTTGGCGAGCAGTACTTC
CDR3aa: CASPWFLKGAPLGEQYF

v_gene: TRBV10-3
len: 15
j_gene: TRBJ2-7
abundance: -
d_gene: TRBD1
CDR3nt: TGTGCCATCAGTGAGGCGGACAGGGAGTGGTACGAGCAGTACTTC
CDR3aa: CAISEADREWYEQYF

v_gene: TRBV10-3
len: 17
j_gene: TRBJ2-3
abundance: -
d_gene: TRBD2
CDR3nt: TGTGCCATCAGTGAGCTGTCACTAGCGGGGTTCACAGATACGCAGTATTTT
CDR3aa: CAISELSLAGFTDTQYF

v_gene: TRBV10-2
len: 13
j_gene: TRBJ1-2
abundance: -
d_gene: -
CDR3nt: TGCGCCACGCATGGGGACTGCCATATGGCTAAGACCTTC
CDR3aa: CATHGDCHMAKTF

v_gene: TRBV5-8
len: 15
j_gene: TRBJ2-7
abundance: -
d_gene: -
CDR3nt: TGTGCCAGCAGCTTGTTTGAGACTAGGAGGAACGAGCAGTACTTC
CDR3aa: CASSLFETRRNEQYF

v_gene: TRBV14
len: 14
j_gene: TRBJ2-7
abundance: -
d_gene: -
CDR3nt: TGTGCCAGCAGCCAAGGGGAAATAGCGGACGAGCAGTACTTC
CDR3aa: CASSQGEIADEQYF

v_gene: TRBV5-1
len: 14
j_gene: TRBJ1-5
abundance: -
d_gene: TRBD1
CDR3nt: TGCGCCAGCAAGGGACAGGGCCCCAATCAGCCCCAGCATTTT
CDR3aa: CASKGQGPNQPQHF

v_gene: TRBV20-1
len: 11
j_gene: TRBJ2-4
abundance: -
d_gene: -
CDR3nt: TGCAGTGCTCCCCACAAAAACATTCAGTACTTC
CDR3aa: CSAPHKNIQYF

v_gene: TRBV25-1
len: 14
j_gene: TRBJ1-5
abundance: -
d_gene: TRBD1
CDR3nt: TGTGCCAGCAGCCCCACAGGGGGCGGGCAGCCCCAGCATTTT
CDR3aa: CASSPTGGGQPQHF

v_gene: TRBV4-2
len: 17
j_gene: TRBJ2-5
abundance: -
d_gene: TRBD1
CDR3nt: TGTGCCAGCAGCCAAGATCGTCCCCGACAGGGAAGGGAGACCCAGTACTTC
CDR3aa: CASSQDRPRQGRETQYF

v_gene: TRBV28
len: 18
j_gene: TRBJ2-3
abundance: -
d_gene: -
CDR3nt: TGTGCCAGCAGTTTAGTTCGTCGAGAGCTTGCTAGCACAGATACGCAGTATTTT
CDR3aa: CASSLVRRELASTDTQYF

v_gene: TRBV27
len: 13
j_gene: TRBJ2-7
abundance: -
d_gene: -
CDR3nt: TGTGCCAGCAGTTTAAAAGGGGCCTACGAGCAGTACTTC
CDR3aa: CASSLKGAYEQYF

v_gene: TRBV6-5
len: 14
j_gene: TRBJ1-1
abundance: -
d_gene: -
CDR3nt: TGTGCCAGCAGTTACTCGCCAGGGAACACTGAAGCTTTCTTT
CDR3aa: CASSYSPGNTEAFF

v_gene: TRBV7-9
len: 13
j_gene: TRBJ2-1
abundance: -
d_gene: -
CDR3nt: TGTGCCAGCAGCAGCAGGGTGTACAATGAGCAGTTCTTC
CDR3aa: CASSSRVYNEQFF

v_gene: TRBV7-9
len: 14
j_gene: TRBJ2-7
abundance: -
d_gene: TRBD1
CDR3nt: TGTGCCAGCAAAGGGACAGGGGGCACCTACGAGCAGTACTTC
CDR3aa: CASKGTGGTYEQYF

v_gene: TRBV2
len: 15
j_gene: TRBJ2-2
abundance: -
d_gene: TRBD1
CDR3nt: TGTGCCAGCAGGGACAGGGGAACGGGGGCCGGGGAGCTGTTTTTT
CDR3aa: CASRDRGTGAGELFF

v_gene: TRBV5-1
len: 17
j_gene: TRBJ2-3
abundance: -
d_gene: TRBD2
CDR3nt: TGCGCCAGCAGCTCCGGACTAGCGGGAGAGTATGCAGATACGCAGTATTTT
CDR3aa: CASSSGLAGEYADTQYF

v_gene: TRBV5-6
len: 14
j_gene: TRBJ1-1
abundance: -
d_gene: -
CDR3nt: TGTGCCAGCAGTACGGGAGCTCGGGACACTGAAGCTTTCTTT
CDR3aa: CASSTGARDTEAFF

v_gene: TRBV12-5
len: 17
j_gene: TRBJ1-4
abundance: -
d_gene: TRBD1
CDR3nt: TGTGCTAGTGGTTTGCCACAGGAGGGGGCGGATGGTGAAAAACTGTTTTTT
CDR3aa: CASGLPQEGADGEKLFF

v_gene: TRBV4-2
len: 16
j_gene: TRBJ2-7
abundance: -
d_gene: TRBD2
CDR3nt: TGTGCCAGCAGCCGCAGGGGCGGGAGGGCCGGGTACGAGCAGTACTTC
CDR3aa: CASSRRGGRAGYEQYF